This T cell receptor beta chain was identified in a study of T cell responses to AZD1222 COVID-19 vaccine. Assay used: immunoSEQ multiplex PCR; TCRdb lists only in-frame clones, some missing. The repertoire consists of 100,000 or so clones, with 82% occurring once and the leading ten covering 4% to 6%. The sample in question was peripheral blood, obtained on day 0 of AZD1222 vaccination. The clonotype comes from an adult in good health.

The CDR3 DNA is TGTGCCAGCTCACCAAGGGTGAACACTGAAGCTTTCTTT. As protein: CASSPRVNTEAFF. The chain combines TRBV18 with TRBJ1-1, with no clear D. Germline CDR1 and CDR2: KGHSH and LQKENI. The CDR3 is 13 residues long. V was shortened by 2 bases and J by 0 bases, with 4 bases between the two germline ends.